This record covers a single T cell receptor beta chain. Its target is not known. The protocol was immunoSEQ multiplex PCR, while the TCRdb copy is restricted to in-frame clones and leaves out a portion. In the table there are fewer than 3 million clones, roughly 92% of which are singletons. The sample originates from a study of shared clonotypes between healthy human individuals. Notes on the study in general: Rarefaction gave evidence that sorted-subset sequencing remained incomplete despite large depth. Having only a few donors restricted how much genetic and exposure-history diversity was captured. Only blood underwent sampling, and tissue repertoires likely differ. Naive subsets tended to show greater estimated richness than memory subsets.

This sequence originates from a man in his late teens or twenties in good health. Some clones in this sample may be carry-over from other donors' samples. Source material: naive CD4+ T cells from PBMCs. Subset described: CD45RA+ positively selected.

CDR3 protein: CASSPSGRGETQYF. The CDR3 DNA reads as TGTGCCAGCAGCCCTAGCGGGAGAGGAGAGACCCAGTACTTC. The chain joins TRBV11-3 to TRBJ2-5, with 10 bases matching TRBD2. CDR1 is SGHNT, CDR2 YENEEA, per germline. V lost 5 bases, J lost 4 bases, and 4 bases stayed unmatched. The CDR3 is 14 amino acids.